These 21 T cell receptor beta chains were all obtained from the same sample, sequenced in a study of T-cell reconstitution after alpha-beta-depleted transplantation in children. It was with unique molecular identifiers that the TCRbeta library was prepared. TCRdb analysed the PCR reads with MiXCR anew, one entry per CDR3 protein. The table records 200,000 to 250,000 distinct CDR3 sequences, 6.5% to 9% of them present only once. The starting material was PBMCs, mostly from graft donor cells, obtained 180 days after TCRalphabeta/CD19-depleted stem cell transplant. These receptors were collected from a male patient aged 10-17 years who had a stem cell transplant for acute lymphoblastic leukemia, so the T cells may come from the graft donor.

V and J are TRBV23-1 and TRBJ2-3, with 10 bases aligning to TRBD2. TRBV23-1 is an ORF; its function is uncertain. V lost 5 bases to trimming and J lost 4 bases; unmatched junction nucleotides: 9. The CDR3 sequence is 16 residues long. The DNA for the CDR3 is TGCGCCAGCAGTAACCTTTTAGCGGGAGGAGCAGATACGCAGTATTTT. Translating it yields CASSNLLAGGADTQYF.

The DNA of the CDR3 is TGCGCCAGCAGTGCCGCGAACACCGGGGAGCTGTTTTTT. This sequence encodes CASSAANTGELFF. The chain recombines TRBV10-1 with TRBJ2-2; D gene unclear. The ends were cut back, 4 bases at V and 0 bases at J, with 3 bases in the middle. CDR1 is WNHNN and CDR2 is SYGVQD in the germline V gene (reference sequence). The CDR3 is 13 residues long.

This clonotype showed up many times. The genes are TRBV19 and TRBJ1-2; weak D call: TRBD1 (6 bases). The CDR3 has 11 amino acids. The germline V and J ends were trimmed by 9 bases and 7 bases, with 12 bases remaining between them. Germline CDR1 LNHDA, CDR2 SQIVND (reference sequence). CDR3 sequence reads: CASKQGGGYTF. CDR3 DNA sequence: TGTGCCAGCAAACAGGGAGGTGGCTACACCTTC.

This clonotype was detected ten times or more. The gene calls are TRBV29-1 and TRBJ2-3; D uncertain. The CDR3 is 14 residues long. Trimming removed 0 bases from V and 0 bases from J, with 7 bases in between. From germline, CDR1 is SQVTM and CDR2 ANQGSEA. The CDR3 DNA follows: TGCAGCGTTGAAGAGGCGACTAGCACAGATACGCAGTATTTT. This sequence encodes CSVEEATSTDTQYF.

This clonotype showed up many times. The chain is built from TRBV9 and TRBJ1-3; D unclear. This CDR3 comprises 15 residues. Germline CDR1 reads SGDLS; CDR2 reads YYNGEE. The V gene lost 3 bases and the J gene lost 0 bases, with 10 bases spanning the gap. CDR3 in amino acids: CASSADLSSGNTIYF. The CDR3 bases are TGTGCCAGCAGCGCCGACTTGAGCTCTGGAAACACCATATATTTT.

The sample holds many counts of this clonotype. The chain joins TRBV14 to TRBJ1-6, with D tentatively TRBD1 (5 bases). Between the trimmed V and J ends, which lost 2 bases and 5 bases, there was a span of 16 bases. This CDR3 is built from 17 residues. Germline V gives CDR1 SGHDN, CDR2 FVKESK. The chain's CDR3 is CASSQLRGGGDNSPLHF. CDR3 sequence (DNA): TGTGCCAGCAGCCAACTAAGGGGAGGTGGGGATAATTCACCCCTCCACTTT.

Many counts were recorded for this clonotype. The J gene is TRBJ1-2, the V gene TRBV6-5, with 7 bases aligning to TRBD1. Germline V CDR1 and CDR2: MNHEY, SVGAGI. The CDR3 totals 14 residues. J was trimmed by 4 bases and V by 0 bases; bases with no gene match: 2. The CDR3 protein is CASSYSTGPYGYTF. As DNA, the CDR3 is TGTGCCAGCAGTTACTCGACAGGGCCCTATGGCTACACCTTC.

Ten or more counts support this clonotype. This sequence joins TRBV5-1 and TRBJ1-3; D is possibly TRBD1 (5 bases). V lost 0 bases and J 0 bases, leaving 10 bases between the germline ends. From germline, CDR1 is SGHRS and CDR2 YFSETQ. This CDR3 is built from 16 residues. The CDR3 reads CASSLGGLGSGNTIYF. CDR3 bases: TGCGCCAGCAGCTTGGGGGGACTGGGCTCTGGAAACACCATATATTTT.

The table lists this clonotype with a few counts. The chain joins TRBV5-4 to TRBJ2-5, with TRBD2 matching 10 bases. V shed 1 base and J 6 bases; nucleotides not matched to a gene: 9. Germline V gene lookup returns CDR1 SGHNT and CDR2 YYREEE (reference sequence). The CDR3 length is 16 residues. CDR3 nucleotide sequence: TGTGCCAGCAGCTTGCCTAGCGGGGGACGTTTAAAGACCCAGTACTTC. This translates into CASSLPSGGRLKTQYF. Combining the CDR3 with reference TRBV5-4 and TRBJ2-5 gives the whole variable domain ETGVTQSPTHLIKTRGQQVTLRCSSQSGHNTVSWYQQALGQGPQFIFQYYREEENGRGNFPPRFSGLQFPNYSSELNVNALELDDSALYLCASSLPSGGRLKTQYFGPGTRLLVL.

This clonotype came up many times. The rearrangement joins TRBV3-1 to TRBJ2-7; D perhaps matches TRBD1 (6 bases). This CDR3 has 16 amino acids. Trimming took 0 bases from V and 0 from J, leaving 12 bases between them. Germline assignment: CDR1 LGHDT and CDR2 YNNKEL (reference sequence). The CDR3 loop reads CASSQDFPGDSYEQYF. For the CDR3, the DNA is TGTGCCAGCAGCCAAGATTTCCCAGGGGACTCCTACGAGCAGTACTTC.

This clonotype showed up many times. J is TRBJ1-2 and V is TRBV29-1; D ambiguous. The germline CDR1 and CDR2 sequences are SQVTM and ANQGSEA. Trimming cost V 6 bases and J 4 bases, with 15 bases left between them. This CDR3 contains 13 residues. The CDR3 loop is CSVSPLLGYGYTF. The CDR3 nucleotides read TGCAGCGTGTCCCCACTGCTGGGCTATGGCTACACCTTC.

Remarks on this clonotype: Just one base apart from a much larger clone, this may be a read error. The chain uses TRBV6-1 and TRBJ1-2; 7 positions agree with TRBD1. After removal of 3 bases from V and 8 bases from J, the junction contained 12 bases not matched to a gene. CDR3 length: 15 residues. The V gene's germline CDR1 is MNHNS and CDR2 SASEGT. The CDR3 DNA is TGTGCCAGCAGTGACAACACAGGGGCCCATAAGGGCTACACCTTC. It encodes CASSDNTGAHKGYTF.

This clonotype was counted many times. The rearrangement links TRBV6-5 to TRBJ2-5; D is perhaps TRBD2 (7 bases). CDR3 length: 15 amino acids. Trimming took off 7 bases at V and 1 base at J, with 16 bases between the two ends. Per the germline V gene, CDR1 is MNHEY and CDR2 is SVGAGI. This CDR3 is CASIKNGGPQETQYF. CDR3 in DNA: TGTGCCAGCATTAAAAACGGGGGGCCCCAAGAGACCCAGTACTTC.

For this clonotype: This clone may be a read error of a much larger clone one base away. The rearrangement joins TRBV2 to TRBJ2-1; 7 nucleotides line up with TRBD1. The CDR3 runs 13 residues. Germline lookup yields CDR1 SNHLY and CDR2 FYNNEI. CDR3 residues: CTSSGTAYNEQFF. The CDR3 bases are TGTACCAGCAGTGGGACAGCCTACAATGAGCAGTTCTTC.

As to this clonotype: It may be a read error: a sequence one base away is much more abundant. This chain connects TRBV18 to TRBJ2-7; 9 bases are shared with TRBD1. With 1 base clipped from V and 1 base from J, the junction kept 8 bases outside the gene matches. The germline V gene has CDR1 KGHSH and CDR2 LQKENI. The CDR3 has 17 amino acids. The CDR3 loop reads CASSPQSWDRVSYEQYF. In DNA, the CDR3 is TGTGCCAGCTCACCACAATCCTGGGACAGGGTATCCTACGAGCAGTACTTC.

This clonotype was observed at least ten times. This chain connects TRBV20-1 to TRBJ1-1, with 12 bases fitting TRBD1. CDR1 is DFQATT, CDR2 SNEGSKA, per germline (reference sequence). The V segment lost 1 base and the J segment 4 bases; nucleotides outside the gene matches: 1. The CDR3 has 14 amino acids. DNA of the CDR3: TGCAGTGCTAGAGGGGACAGGGGGCCCACTGAAGCTTTCTTT. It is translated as CSARGDRGPTEAFF.

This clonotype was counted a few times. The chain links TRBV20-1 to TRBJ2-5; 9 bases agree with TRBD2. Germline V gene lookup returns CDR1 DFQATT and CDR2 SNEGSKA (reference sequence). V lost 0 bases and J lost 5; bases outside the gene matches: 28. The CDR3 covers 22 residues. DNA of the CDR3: TGCAGTGCTAGAGATTTAAAAGGCCCGGCCGTTAACAATCTAGCGGGGATGGAGACCCAGTACTTC. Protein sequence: CSARDLKGPAVNNLAGMETQYF.

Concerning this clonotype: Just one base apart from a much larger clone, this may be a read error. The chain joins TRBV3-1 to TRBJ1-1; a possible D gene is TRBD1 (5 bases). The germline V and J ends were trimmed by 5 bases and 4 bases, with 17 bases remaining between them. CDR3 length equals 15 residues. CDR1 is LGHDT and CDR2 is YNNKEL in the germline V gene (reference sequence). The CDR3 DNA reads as TGTGCCAGCAGCAAGGCAGGGAGGGCAGGCACTGAAGCTTTCTTT. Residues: CASSKAGRAGTEAFF. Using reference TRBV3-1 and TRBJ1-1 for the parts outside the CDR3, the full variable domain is DTAVSQTPKYLVTQMGNDKSIKCEQNLGHDTMYWYKQDSKKFLKIMFSYNNKELIINETVPNRFSPKSPDKAHLNLHINSLELGDSAVYFCASSKAGRAGTEAFFGQGTRLTVV.

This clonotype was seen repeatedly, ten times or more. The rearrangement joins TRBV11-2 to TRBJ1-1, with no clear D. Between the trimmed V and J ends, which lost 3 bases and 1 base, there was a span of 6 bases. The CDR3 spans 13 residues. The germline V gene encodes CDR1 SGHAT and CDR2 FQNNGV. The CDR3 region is CASSFQKNTEAFF. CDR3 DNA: TGTGCCAGCAGCTTCCAGAAGAACACTGAAGCTTTCTTT.

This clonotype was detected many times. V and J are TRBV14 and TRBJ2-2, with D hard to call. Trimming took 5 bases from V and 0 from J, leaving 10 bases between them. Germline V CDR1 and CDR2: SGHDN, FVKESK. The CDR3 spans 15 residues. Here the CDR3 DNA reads TGTGCCAGCAGCAACCCAGTACCGAACACCGGGGAGCTGTTTTTT. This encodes CASSNPVPNTGELFF.

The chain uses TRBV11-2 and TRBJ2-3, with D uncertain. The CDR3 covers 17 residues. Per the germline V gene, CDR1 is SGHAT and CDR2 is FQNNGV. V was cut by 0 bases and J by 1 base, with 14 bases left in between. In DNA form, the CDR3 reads TGTGCCAGCAGCTTAGAGGGATCAGGACGAGGCACAGATACGCAGTATTTT. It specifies CASSLEGSGRGTDTQYF. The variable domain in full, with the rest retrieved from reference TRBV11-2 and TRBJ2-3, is EAGVAQSPRYKIIEKRQSVAFWCNPISGHATLYWYQQILGQGPKLLIQFQNNGVVDDSQLPKDRFSAERLKGVDSTLKIQPAKLEDSAVYLCASSLEGSGRGTDTQYFGPGTRLTVL.